The 22 T cell receptor beta chains given below trace back to one sample, sequenced in a study of shared clonotypes between healthy human individuals. CD45RO negativity and positive selection for CCR7 defined naive CD8 cells, a population that excluded terminally differentiated effector memory CD45RA+ cells. Produced via immunoSEQ multiplex PCR; TCRdb's table is partial and in-frame only. Of around 1.9 million clones listed, about 94% are singletons. The sequenced sample was naive CD8+ T cells from PBMCs. Receptor source: a man aged 18 to 29 in good health. Some clones in this sample may be carry-over from other donors' samples.

This chain joins TRBV9 and TRBJ1-6; D is undetermined. From germline, CDR1 is SGDLS and CDR2 YYNGEE. Trimming left V 0 bases short and J 5 bases short, with 6 bases between. The CDR3 extends over 14 amino acids. CDR3 sequence reads: CASSVVADNSPLHF. The DNA of the CDR3 is TGTGCCAGCAGCGTAGTGGCTGATAATTCACCCCTCCACTTT.

The chain recombines TRBV7-9 with TRBJ2-6; 9 bases match TRBD1. J lost 2 bases, V lost 5 bases, and 4 bases had no gene match. CDR1 SEHNR and CDR2 FQNEAQ come from the germline V gene (reference sequence). The CDR3 covers 16 residues. The CDR3 is CASSTRQGAGANVLTF. The CDR3 nucleotides read TGTGCCAGCAGCACCCGACAGGGGGCTGGGGCCAACGTCCTGACTTTC.

The gene calls are TRBV6-1 and TRBJ1-4, with D possibly TRBD1 on 6 matching bases. This CDR3 is built from 14 residues. Deletions cut 1 base from V and 6 bases from J, with 9 bases between. Germline V gene data show CDR1 as MNHNS and CDR2 as SASEGT. The CDR3 loop reads CASSEGGLDEKLFF. DNA of the CDR3: TGTGCCAGCAGTGAAGGGGGGCTAGATGAAAAACTGTTTTTT.

The chain employs TRBV14 and TRBJ2-1; 9 bases line up with TRBD2. V lost 4 bases, J lost 4 bases, and 2 bases stayed unmatched. This CDR3 is built from 14 residues. Germline V gives CDR1 SGHDN, CDR2 FVKESK. For the CDR3, the DNA is TGTGCCAGCAGCCGCAGCGGGAGGTACAATGAGCAGTTCTTC. Translating gives CASSRSGRYNEQFF.

J is TRBJ2-3 and V is TRBV11-2; 10 nucleotides match TRBD1. Unmatched junction bases numbered 5, after V lost 6 bases and J lost 2 bases. The germline V gene has CDR1 SGHAT and CDR2 FQNNGV. This CDR3 has 15 amino acids. The CDR3 loop is CASRAGQGFTDTQYF. The CDR3 bases are TGTGCCAGCAGGGCGGGACAGGGGTTCACAGATACGCAGTATTTT.

The J gene is TRBJ1-6, the V gene TRBV28; D perhaps matches TRBD1 (5 bases). Germline V gives CDR1 MDHEN, CDR2 SYDVKM. Trimming cost V 5 bases and J 9 bases, with 11 bases left between them. The CDR3 covers 13 residues. The CDR3 sequence: CASSLIRGSPLHF. The DNA of the CDR3 is TGTGCCAGCAGTCTCATAAGGGGTTCACCCCTCCACTTT. Full variable domain (outside the CDR3, taken from reference TRBV28 and TRBJ1-6): DVKVTQSSRYLVKRTGEKVFLECVQDMDHENMFWYRQDPGLGLRLIYFSYDVKMKEKGDIPEGYSVSREKKERFSLILESASTNQTSMYLCASSLIRGSPLHFGNGTRLTVT.

V and J are TRBV2 and TRBJ2-2; D gene uncertain. CDR1 is SNHLY, CDR2 FYNNEI, per germline. Trimming removed 5 bases from V and 1 base from J, with 8 bases in between. The CDR3 totals 14 residues. This chain's CDR3 is CASSYFGNTGELFF. CDR3 nucleotides: TGTGCCAGCAGTTATTTTGGGAACACCGGGGAGCTGTTTTTT. Based on the CDR3 plus reference TRBV2 and TRBJ2-2, the full variable domain is EPEVTQTPSHQVTQMGQEVILRCVPISNHLYFYWYRQILGQKVEFLVSFYNNEISEKSEIFDDQFSVERPDGSNFTLKIRSTKLEDSAMYFCASSYFGNTGELFFGEGSRLTVL.

About this clone itself: Different DNA sequences within this sample yield the same CDR3. This rearrangement joins TRBV27 to TRBJ2-7; D may be TRBD1 (6 bases). There are 13 residues in the CDR3. Germline V CDR1 and CDR2: MNHEY, SMNVEV (reference sequence). The V end was cut by 3 bases, the J end by 2 bases, with 8 bases between. The chain's CDR3 is CASSLGAAYEQYF. The CDR3 nucleotides read TGTGCCAGCAGTTTGGGGGCAGCCTACGAGCAGTACTTC.

J is TRBJ2-1 and V is TRBV27; weak D call: TRBD2 (5 bases). The CDR3 totals 15 residues. The germline V and J ends were trimmed by 2 bases and 0 bases, with 8 bases remaining between them. Germline V gene lookup returns CDR1 MNHEY and CDR2 SMNVEV (reference sequence). CDR3 nucleotide sequence: TGTGCCAGCAGTTTAAACGGGAACTCCTACAATGAGCAGTTCTTC. Translation: CASSLNGNSYNEQFF.

As to this clone: The sample holds other DNA sequences that translate to the same CDR3. V gene TRBV27 combines with J gene TRBJ2-7, with D perhaps matching TRBD1 (6 bases). CDR3 length: 14 residues. Germline V lookup: CDR1 MNHEY, CDR2 SMNVEV (reference sequence). With 2 bases removed from V and 2 bases from J, the gap between germline ends came to 10 bases. The CDR3 protein is CASSLSEGAYEQYF. The DNA of the CDR3 is TGTGCCAGCAGTTTAAGTGAGGGGGCCTACGAGCAGTACTTC.

Notes on this clone: Other DNA sequences in the sample encode the same CDR3. In nucleotides, the CDR3 is TGCGCCAGCAGCTTGGATTTCTCCTACGAGCAGTACTTC. It codes for CASSLDFSYEQYF. The J gene is TRBJ2-7, the V gene TRBV5-1; D remains ambiguous. Germline lookup yields CDR1 SGHRS and CDR2 YFSETQ. There are 13 residues in the CDR3. The V gene lost 0 bases and the J gene lost 0 bases, with 4 bases spanning the gap.

The chain couples TRBV29-1 to TRBJ2-7; TRBD1 matches at 7 bases. Germline lookup yields CDR1 SQVTM and CDR2 ANQGSEA. The CDR3 covers 13 residues. The trim removed 7 bases at V and 5 bases at J, leaving 11 bases unmatched. Here the CDR3 DNA reads TGCAGCGCATTGACAGGGTTTGGAGACGAGCAGTACTTC. Its translation is CSALTGFGDEQYF.

This chain uses TRBV12-2 with TRBJ1-1; the tabulated D call, TRBD1, remains unverified against the DNA. TRBV12-2 is given as a pseudogene. This CDR3 is 16 amino acids long. The DNA for the CDR3 is TGTGCAGGAGGGCAGGAGACAGGGGCCGAGGGCACTGAAGCTTTCTTT. Protein sequence: CAGGQETGAEGTEAFF.

V is TRBV7-8 and J is TRBJ1-5; D remains unclear. CDR3 length equals 16 residues. V was pared by 2 bases and J by 1 base, with 12 bases between. Germline V lookup: CDR1 SGHVS, CDR2 FQNEAQ. CDR3: CASSLLLAMSNQPQHF. For the CDR3, the DNA is TGTGCCAGCAGCTTACTGTTGGCAATGAGCAATCAGCCCCAGCATTTT. Full variable domain (remainder filled in from reference TRBV7-8 and TRBJ1-5): GAGVSQSPRYKVAKRGQDVALRCDPISGHVSLFWYQQALGQGPEFLTYFQNEAQLDKSGLPSDRFFAERPEGSVSTLKIQRTQQEDSAVYLCASSLLLAMSNQPQHFGDGTRLSIL.

The chain carries TRBV6-1 and TRBJ2-1, with D perhaps matching TRBD2 (6 bases). The CDR3 is 17 residues long. V lost 0 bases, J lost 5 bases, and 17 bases lay in between. Per germline, CDR1 MNHNS and CDR2 SASEGT. This CDR3 reads CASSEANRGGSHNEQFF. CDR3 coding DNA: TGTGCCAGCAGTGAAGCAAATAGGGGAGGATCTCACAATGAGCAGTTCTTC.

The V gene is TRBV9, the J gene TRBJ2-5, with D possibly being TRBD2 (5 bases). Per the germline V gene, CDR1 is SGDLS and CDR2 is YYNGEE. V was clipped by 3 bases and J by 0 bases, with 6 bases between them. CDR3 length: 13 amino acids. As DNA, the CDR3 is TGTGCCAGCAGCGGAGGGAACCAAGAGACCCAGTACTTC. Residues: CASSGGNQETQYF. Variable domain in full (rest from reference TRBV9 and TRBJ2-5): DSGVTQTPKHLITATGQRVTLRCSPRSGDLSVYWYQQSLDQGLQFLIQYYNGEERAKGNILERFSAQQFPDLHSELNLSSLELGDSALYFCASSGGNQETQYFGPGTRLLVL.

The table lists this clone with a count of one. The V call is TRBV9, the J call TRBJ2-7, with 8 bases lining up with TRBD1. The V segment lost 3 bases and the J segment 5 bases; nucleotides outside the gene matches: 10. Germline CDR1 SGDLS, CDR2 YYNGEE. CDR3 size: 15 residues. Here the CDR3 DNA reads TGTGCCAGCAGCGGAGGACAGGGCATCGGACACGAGCAGTACTTC. This gives the protein CASSGGQGIGHEQYF.

This chain joins TRBV30 and TRBJ1-5; 9 bases fit TRBD1. After removal of 1 base from V and 7 bases from J, the junction contained 14 bases not matched to a gene. The CDR3 has 17 residues. Germline-derived CDR1 and CDR2 are GTSNPN and SVGIG (reference sequence). Here the CDR3 reads CAWSAGTGNGGWQPQHF. For the CDR3, the DNA is TGTGCCTGGAGTGCCGGGACAGGGAACGGAGGGTGGCAGCCCCAGCATTTT.

The chain uses TRBV9 and TRBJ2-5, with a possible D match to TRBD2 (6 bases). Germline V gene lookup returns CDR1 SGDLS and CDR2 YYNGEE. V lost 1 base, J lost 4 bases, and 14 bases lay in between. CDR3 length: 15 amino acids. CDR3 residues: CASSVTGGMAETQYF. The CDR3 coding sequence is TGTGCCAGCAGCGTAACTGGCGGGATGGCAGAGACCCAGTACTTC.

J is TRBJ2-3 and V is TRBV11-2; 7 bases are shared with TRBD1. From germline, CDR1 is SGHAT and CDR2 FQNNGV. After removal of 1 base from V and 5 bases from J, the junction contained 6 bases not matched to a gene. The CDR3 runs to 15 residues. The CDR3 coding sequence is TGTGCCAGCAGCTTAGCTGACAGGGTAGGAGATACGCAGTATTTT. Translation gives CASSLADRVGDTQYF.

The CDR3 coding sequence is TGTGCCAGCAGGGGGGAGGCATTCTCCTACAATGAGCAGTTCTTC. Encoded protein: CASRGEAFSYNEQFF. The chain carries TRBV6-1 and TRBJ2-1; D perhaps matches TRBD2 (6 bases). The CDR3 covers 15 residues. CDR1 MNHNS and CDR2 SASEGT come from the germline V gene. Trimming took off 6 bases at V and 0 bases at J, with 12 bases between the two ends.

The count of this clone is one. This CDR3 reads CASTGSYEQYF. In nucleotides, the CDR3 is TGTGCCAGTACCGGCTCCTACGAGCAGTACTTC. The V call is TRBV25-1, the J call TRBJ2-7; D call uncertain. Trimming stripped 9 bases from V and 0 bases from J, with 6 bases between. This CDR3 region has 11 residues. CDR1 and CDR2 from the germline V gene are MGHDK and SYGVNS.